The 21 T cell receptor beta chains below come from one sample, sequenced in a study of cytomegalovirus exposure and HLA in healthy donors. The table came from immunoSEQ multiplex PCR; TCRdb's copy has only in-frame clones and leaves some out. The table shows 150,000 to 200,000 clones, with roughly 82% occurring only once. Sequenced sample: PBMCs. These receptors all come from a woman under 30 in good health and CMV-seronegative.

The chain has TRBV7-8 and TRBJ2-7; D gene unclear. The germline V gene encodes CDR1 SGHVS and CDR2 FQNEAQ. The CDR3 loop spans 12 amino acids. V was clipped by 1 base and J by 5 bases, with 6 bases between them. CDR3 nucleotide sequence: TGTGCCAGCAGCTTAGGTCTCGACGAGCAGTACTTC. Residues: CASSLGLDEQYF.

This clone was seen more than once but under ten times. V is TRBV7-3 and J is TRBJ2-2; the D is unclear. CDR3 length: 13 amino acids. Germline loops: CDR1 SGHTA, CDR2 FQGTGA. Trimming cost V 5 bases and J 2 bases, with 6 bases left between them. CDR3 loop: CASSAHNTGELFF. CDR3 DNA: TGTGCCAGCAGCGCGCATAACACCGGGGAGCTGTTTTTT.

V is TRBV5-1 and J is TRBJ2-7, with 8 bases fitting TRBD2. The V and J ends lost 7 bases and 1 base, in that order; junction bases with no gene match: 10. Germline CDR1 SGHRS, CDR2 YFSETQ. The CDR3 spans 15 residues. CDR3 DNA sequence: TGCGCCAGCGGCCCCCGGGAGCGGGAGTCCTACGAGCAGTACTTC. Amino acid sequence: CASGPRERESYEQYF.

The CDR3 DNA sequence: TGTGCCAGCAGCTTAGGTAACAGGAGAAAAGCTTTCTTT. Protein sequence: CASSLGNRRKAFF. V and J are TRBV11-2 and TRBJ1-1; a weak D match, TRBD1 (5 bases). CDR1 SGHAT and CDR2 FQNNGV come from the germline V gene. V gave up 1 base and J gave up 9 bases, with 12 bases separating them. The CDR3 length is 13 residues.

This rearrangement joins TRBV7-6 to TRBJ1-5; a weak D match, TRBD1 (6 bases). V was cut by 1 base and J by 1 base, with 8 bases left in between. The germline CDR1 and CDR2 sequences are SGHVS and FNYEAQ. The CDR3 is made up of 15 amino acids. In DNA, the CDR3 is TGTGCCAGCAGCTTAGACAGGGCGAGCAATCAGCCCCAGCATTTT. This gives the protein CASSLDRASNQPQHF.

The rearrangement joins TRBV13 to TRBJ2-3, with TRBD1 matching over 7 bases. The CDR3 extends over 16 amino acids. In germline, CDR1 is PRHDT, CDR2 FYEKMQ (reference sequence). With V trimmed by 5 bases and J by 2 bases, 10 bases remained unmatched. CDR3 in amino acids: CASSEAGTADTDTQYF. The CDR3 nucleotides read TGTGCCAGCAGCGAAGCCGGGACAGCAGACACAGATACGCAGTATTTT.

V gene TRBV6-6 combines with J gene TRBJ2-3, with TRBD1 identical over 7 bases. Germline V gene data show CDR1 as MNHNY and CDR2 as SVGAGI (reference sequence). The trim removed 6 bases at V and 1 base at J, leaving 4 bases unmatched. The CDR3 loop spans 14 amino acids. The CDR3, as DNA: TGTGCCAGCAGCCGCGACAGGGGCACAGATACGCAGTATTTT. Translating it yields CASSRDRGTDTQYF.

Only one count was recorded for this clone. The chain uses TRBV19 and TRBJ2-7, with 8 positions matching TRBD2. The V gene's germline CDR1 is LNHDA and CDR2 SQIVND (reference sequence). The J segment lost 2 bases and the V segment lost 4 bases, leaving 10 bases of the junction unmatched. This CDR3 comprises 16 residues. The CDR3 loop is CASSKSRLATPYEQYF. DNA of the CDR3: TGTGCCAGTAGTAAATCCCGACTAGCGACCCCCTACGAGCAGTACTTC.

The chain carries TRBV18 and TRBJ2-3, with 8 bases fitting TRBD1. The CDR3 contains 16 residues. The trim removed 3 bases at V and 0 bases at J, leaving 5 bases unmatched. Germline-derived CDR1 and CDR2 are KGHSH and LQKENI. CDR3 residues: CASSPSQGASTDTQYF. The CDR3 nucleotides read TGTGCCAGCTCACCTTCTCAGGGGGCTAGCACAGATACGCAGTATTTT.

The chain combines TRBV5-6 with TRBJ2-5, with 10 nucleotides matching TRBD2. The CDR3 has 16 amino acids. V dropped 0 bases and J dropped 5; count of bases not matched to a gene: 7. The V gene's germline CDR1 is SGHDT and CDR2 YYEEEE. The CDR3 DNA sequence: TGTGCCAGCAGCTTGGTTGAGCGGGGGGGCAGGGAGACCCAGTACTTC. This codes for CASSLVERGGRETQYF.

The chain links TRBV19 to TRBJ2-1; weak D call: TRBD2 (5 bases). The V and J ends lost 5 bases and 8 bases respectively, with 13 bases between them. Germline V gene sequence: CDR1 LNHDA, CDR2 SQIVND (reference sequence). This CDR3 is built from 13 residues. In DNA, the CDR3 is TGTGCCAGTAGTTTCTCGGGGTTCCATGAGCAGTTCTTC. It is translated as CASSFSGFHEQFF.

The chain carries TRBV19 and TRBJ2-7, with D possibly matching TRBD1 (6 bases). Germline V gives CDR1 LNHDA, CDR2 SQIVND (reference sequence). This CDR3 has 15 amino acids. V dropped 3 bases and J dropped 2 bases, with 14 bases sitting between them. CDR3 loop: CASSIGDKNPYEQYF. DNA for the CDR3: TGTGCCAGTAGTATCGGGGACAAGAACCCCTACGAGCAGTACTTC.

The rearrangement uses TRBV29-1 and TRBJ1-3, with D possibly TRBD1 on 6 matching bases. Trimming removed 6 bases from V and 6 bases from J, with 18 bases in between. Germline V gene sequence: CDR1 SQVTM, CDR2 ANQGSEA. The CDR3 extends over 14 amino acids. The CDR3 nucleotides are TGCAGCGTCGAACGGCGGGGGCGCGAAAACACCATATATTTT. The encoded protein is CSVERRGRENTIYF. Together with reference TRBV29-1 and TRBJ1-3, the CDR3 gives the full variable domain: SAVISQKPSRDICQRGTSLTIQCQVDSQVTMMFWYRQQPGQSLTLIATANQGSEATYESGFVIDKFPISRPNLTFSTLTVSNMSPEDSSIYLCSVERRGRENTIYFGEGSWLTVV.

This chain links TRBV5-6 with TRBJ1-3, with 7 bases lining up with TRBD1. The V segment lost 4 bases and the J segment 1 base; nucleotides outside the gene matches: 11. The CDR3 has 17 residues. From germline, CDR1 is SGHDT and CDR2 YYEEEE. The CDR3 bases are TGTGCCAGCAGCAGCCTCGACAGGGATCTGTCTGGAAACACCATATATTTT. Its translation: CASSSLDRDLSGNTIYF.

The chain combines TRBV5-8 with TRBJ2-5; D perhaps matches TRBD2 (5 bases). This CDR3 is 14 amino acids long. Germline lookup yields CDR1 SGHTS and CDR2 YDEGEE. Trimming left V 4 bases short and J 2 bases short, with 12 bases between. DNA of the CDR3: TGTGCCAGCAGCCCGACGGACTTGCAAGAGACCCAGTACTTC. Translated: CASSPTDLQETQYF.

This rearrangement joins TRBV5-1 to TRBJ2-1, with TRBD2 matching over 8 bases. Trimming cost V 7 bases and J 7 bases; bases outside gene matches: 10. Germline CDR1 SGHRS, CDR2 YFSETQ. The CDR3 totals 14 residues. This CDR3 reads CASGTSGGGNEQFF. Here the CDR3 DNA reads TGCGCCAGCGGGACCAGCGGGGGTGGAAATGAGCAGTTCTTC. The variable domain in full, completed from reference TRBV5-1 and TRBJ2-1, reads KAGVTQTPRYLIKTRGQQVTLSCSPISGHRSVSWYQQTPGQGLQFLFEYFSETQRNKGNFPGRFSGRQFSNSRSEMNVSTLELGDSALYLCASGTSGGGNEQFFGPGTRLTVL.

The CDR3 spells CAWSAAGTGEQYF. The CDR3 DNA reads TGTGCCTGGAGTGCAGCCGGGACTGGGGAGCAGTACTTC. This rearrangement joins TRBV30 to TRBJ2-7; perhaps TRBD2 as D (6 bases). Germline-derived CDR1 and CDR2 are GTSNPN and SVGIG (reference sequence). The CDR3 is 13 residues long. Trimming left V 1 base short and J 7 bases short, with 14 bases between.

This chain connects TRBV4-1 to TRBJ2-1, with D perhaps matching TRBD2 (6 bases). Trimming shortened V by 0 bases and J by 7 bases, and 19 bases separated the two germline ends. The CDR3 loop spans 17 amino acids. Looked up from germline, CDR1 is MGHRA and CDR2 is YSYEKL. The CDR3 DNA reads TGCGCCAGCAGCCAAGAACTAGCCGCATTCACGGCGAATGAGCAGTTCTTC. This encodes CASSQELAAFTANEQFF.

V usage is TRBV13 and J usage is TRBJ2-1; 14 bases are shared with TRBD2. J was trimmed by 8 bases and V by 4 bases; bases with no gene match: 22. The CDR3 spans 21 residues. Germline CDR1 is PRHDT and CDR2 is FYEKMQ (reference sequence). The CDR3 loop is CASSSRGRLAGGRPRGDEQFF. CDR3 nucleotide sequence: TGTGCCAGCAGCTCCCGGGGCAGACTAGCGGGAGGGCGACCCCGCGGGGATGAGCAGTTCTTC.

CDR3 DNA sequence: TGCAGCGTTGAAGATATCCTCACTGAAGCTTTCTTT. Its translation: CSVEDILTEAFF. The chain joins TRBV29-1 to TRBJ1-1; D call uncertain. The CDR3 covers 12 residues. Germline V gene data show CDR1 as SQVTM and CDR2 as ANQGSEA. The ends were cut back, 0 bases at V and 4 bases at J, with 6 bases in the middle.

The gene calls are TRBV18 and TRBJ1-5, with D possibly TRBD1 on 5 matching bases. The CDR3 runs to 17 residues. CDR1 KGHSH and CDR2 LQKENI come from the germline V gene. Trimming removed 6 bases from V and 7 bases from J, with 25 bases in between. The CDR3 DNA is TGTGCCAGCTCGCTATCCAGGGTTAAGCTTGAAAGGCAGCCCCAGCATTTT. Translated, it gives CASSLSRVKLERQPQHF.